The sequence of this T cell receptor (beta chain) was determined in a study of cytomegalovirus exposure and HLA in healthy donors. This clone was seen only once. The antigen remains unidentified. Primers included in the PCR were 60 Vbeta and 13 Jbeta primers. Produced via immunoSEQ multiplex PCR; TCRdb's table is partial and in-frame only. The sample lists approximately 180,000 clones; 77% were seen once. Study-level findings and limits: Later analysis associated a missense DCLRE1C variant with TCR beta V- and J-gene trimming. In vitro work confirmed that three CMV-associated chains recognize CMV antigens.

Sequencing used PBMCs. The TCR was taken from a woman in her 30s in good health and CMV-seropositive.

In DNA, the CDR3 is TGTGCCAGCAGTTTCTCGCCCGGACAGGGGAACAATGAGCAGTTCTTC. It yields the protein CASSFSPGQGNNEQFF. The chain recombines TRBV28 with TRBJ2-1, with 9 bases aligning to TRBD1. Germline values: CDR1 MDHEN, CDR2 SYDVKM. V was clipped by 3 bases and J by 5 bases; unmatched bases: 8. The CDR3 runs 16 residues.